This entry lists 19 T cell receptor beta chains sequenced from one sample in a study of T cell clonality in common variable immunodeficiency. Repertoires were generated with immunoSEQ multiplex PCR, while TCRdb's copy carries only in-frame clones and drops some. The sample yields approximately 46,000 clones, without any singletons. The specimen was peripheral blood mononuclear cells. The receptor source for this set is a person aged 18 to 70 in good health.

This clone was observed many times. The read ends 3 residues early relative to the CDR3; the germline J gene fills the gap. The gene calls are TRBV11-2 and TRBJ2-4, with a tentative D call TRBD2 (7 bases). The CDR3 is 14 amino acids. V lost 1 base to trimming and J lost 8 bases, with 12 bases between them. The germline CDR1 and CDR2 sequences are SGHAT and FQNNGV. The DNA read from the CDR3 is TGTGCCAGCAGCTTAGGCGGGGGCGTGGACATT. Translated, it gives CASSLGGGVDI. The CDR3 reads in full as CASSLGGGVDIQYF.

On this clone: The read gets to within 3 residues of the CDR3 end, and the germline J gene fills in the rest. The J gene is TRBJ1-3, the V gene TRBV19; no firm D call. Germline CDR1 LNHDA, CDR2 SQIVND (reference sequence). The CDR3 is made up of 13 amino acids. V lost 9 bases, J lost 3 bases, and 12 bases lay in between. The CDR3 bases that were read are TGTGCCAGCCGGGTCCGGGGTGGAAACACC. This encodes CASRVRGGNT. The whole CDR3 sequence reads CASRVRGGNTIYF.

There are many counts of this clone. Read sequence stops 3 residues before the CDR3 end, and the germline J gene provides the missing end. This chain uses TRBV5-6 with TRBJ1-2; possible D gene TRBD1, 6 bases. CDR3 length equals 15 residues. V gave up 0 bases and J gave up 6 bases, with 15 bases separating them. From germline, CDR1 is SGHDT and CDR2 YYEEEE. The covered CDR3 bases are TGTGCCAGCAGCTTGGGAAGTGCACAGGGCAATGGC. The encoded protein is CASSLGSAQGNG. The whole CDR3 protein is CASSLGSAQGNGYTF.

As to this clone: The observed sequence ends 3 residues before the CDR3 terminus, with the missing tail filled in from the germline J gene. The chain carries TRBV4-2 and TRBJ2-5; TRBD2 aligns across 9 bases. Per germline, CDR1 LGHNA and CDR2 YNFKEQ. This CDR3 is built from 17 residues. Unmatched junction bases numbered 10, after V lost 4 bases and J lost 1 base. The CDR3 sequence is CASSPQGGGGSQETQYF. The CDR3 bases that were read are TGTGCCAGCAGCCCCCAGGGCGGGGGGGGCTCCCAAGAGACC.

This clone was counted at least ten times. The observed sequence ends 3 residues before the CDR3 terminus, with the missing tail filled in from the germline J gene. The V call is TRBV7-2, the J call TRBJ2-4; TRBD2 might be the D (6 bases). This CDR3 comprises 11 residues. Looked up from germline, CDR1 is SGHTA and CDR2 is FQGNSA. The sequenced CDR3 bases are TGTGCCAGCAGCCTCGGAGGGGCT. This encodes CASSLGGA. The full CDR3 reads CASSLGGAQYF.

This clone was detected ten times or more. From the germline J gene comes the end of the CDR3, since the read stops 3 residues before it. This chain joins TRBV6-2 or TRBV6-3 and TRBJ1-4; D unclear. Trimming cost V 6 bases and J 6 bases, with 11 bases left between them. Germline CDR1 MNHEY, CDR2 SVGEGT. The CDR3 contains 13 residues. The sequenced part of the CDR3 DNA is TGTGCCAGCAGCCCTATAACAGATGAAAAA. The encoded protein is CASSPITDEK. The entire CDR3 reads CASSPITDEKLFF.

This clone occurred many times. The read ends 3 residues early relative to the CDR3; the germline J gene fills the gap. This chain uses TRBV30 with TRBJ2-3; 7 bases align to TRBD2. The CDR3 is made up of 15 amino acids. The V segment lost 2 bases and the J segment 1 base; nucleotides outside the gene matches: 6. Germline V gene data show CDR1 as GTSNPN and CDR2 as SVGIG (reference sequence). The covered CDR3 bases are TGTGCCTGGAGTCCAGGACTAGGGGGCACAGATACG. This gives the protein CAWSPGLGGTDT. The full CDR3 is CAWSPGLGGTDTQYF. The full variable domain, in which reference TRBV30 and TRBJ2-3 provide the parts outside the CDR3, is SQTIHQWPATLVQPVGSPLSLECTVEGTSNPNLYWYRQAAGRGLQLLFYSVGIGQISSEVPQNLSASRPQDRQFILSSKKLLLSDSGFYLCAWSPGLGGTDTQYFGPGTRLTVL.

This clone was counted many times. The CDR3 is cut off 3 residues early in the read; its end comes from the germline J gene. This chain links TRBV14 with TRBJ1-2; D gene ambiguous. Trimming removed 1 base at V and 2 bases at J, with 11 bases between. CDR3 length: 15 amino acids. Germline CDR1 reads SGHDN; CDR2 reads FVKESK. The sequenced part of the CDR3 DNA is TGTGCCAGCAGCCAAGTATCTCGAGGGAACTATGGC. The encoded protein is CASSQVSRGNYG. The entire CDR3 protein is CASSQVSRGNYGYTF.

This clone was seen a few times. The read comes to an end 3 residues before the CDR3 does, leaving the germline J gene to fill in the end. This chain joins TRBV5-1 and TRBJ1-5; D is ambiguous. V lost 2 bases, J lost 4 bases, and 13 bases lay in between. The germline V gene has CDR1 SGHRS and CDR2 YFSETQ. This CDR3 has 15 amino acids. The CDR3 is CASSLSGDPNQPQHF. The sequenced part of the CDR3 DNA is TGCGCCAGCAGCTTAAGCGGAGACCCAAATCAGCCC.

This clone was seen at least ten times. The CDR3 goes on 3 residues after the read ends, and that part is filled in from the germline J gene. The genes are TRBV19 and TRBJ1-2; D might be TRBD1 (5 bases). The V end lost 7 bases, the J end lost 4 bases, and 19 bases lay between the germline ends. CDR3 length: 15 amino acids. From germline, CDR1 is LNHDA and CDR2 SQIVND (reference sequence). The DNA read from the CDR3 is TGTGCCAGTAACTCAAGGGGAGATTGGGCCTATGGC. Translated, it gives CASNSRGDWAYG. The full-length CDR3 reads as CASNSRGDWAYGYTF.

This clone was counted ten times or more. The read terminates 3 residues ahead of where the CDR3 ends, so the germline J gene completes it. The V and J genes are TRBV5-1 and TRBJ2-1; tentative D call: TRBD1 (6 bases). Germline V gives CDR1 SGHRS, CDR2 YFSETQ. The length of the CDR3 is 14 residues. V lost 0 bases and J 6 bases, leaving 10 bases between the germline ends. The DNA read from the CDR3 is TGCGCCAGCAGCTTGGAGGCCAGGGGCAATGAG. Its protein product is CASSLEARGNE. The entire CDR3 protein reads CASSLEARGNEQFF.

This clone occurred many times. Sequencing ends 3 residues short of the CDR3 end; the germline J gene provides the rest. The chain joins TRBV12-5 to TRBJ2-2; D uncertain. Germline V gene lookup returns CDR1 LGHNT and CDR2 FRNRAP. This CDR3 has 12 residues. The V gene lost 2 bases and the J gene lost 6 bases, with 4 bases spanning the gap. The DNA read from the CDR3 is TGTGCTAGTGGTTTGTATGCCGGGGAG. It yields the protein CASGLYAGE. The whole CDR3 region reads CASGLYAGELFF.

This clone was counted at least ten times. The CDR3 end lies 3 residues beyond the end of the read and is filled in from the germline J gene. J is TRBJ2-5 and V is TRBV4-2; D not resolved. The CDR3 spans 16 residues. CDR1 and CDR2 from the germline V gene are LGHNA and YNFKEQ. This CDR3 reads CGSSQEASLYQETQYF. The sequenced CDR3 bases are TGTGGAAGCAGCCAAGAAGCTTCGCTGTACCAAGAGACC.

The table lists this clone with many counts. The read halts 3 residues ahead of the CDR3 end, with the missing end drawn from the germline J gene. V usage is TRBV7-8 and J usage is TRBJ2-4; either TRBD1 or TRBD2 may fit D (5 bases each). Germline V gene sequence: CDR1 SGHVS, CDR2 FQNEAQ. The V gene lost 3 bases and the J gene lost 3 bases, with 6 bases spanning the gap. The CDR3 extends over 13 amino acids. The part of the CDR3 DNA that was read is TGTGCCAGCAGCTTGAGGGGCAAAAACATT. This encodes CASSLRGKNI. The whole CDR3 protein reads CASSLRGKNIQYF.

This clone was detected ten times or more. With the read ending 3 residues before the CDR3 end, the germline J gene is used to fill in that end. This sequence joins TRBV20-1 and TRBJ2-3; D is perhaps TRBD1 (6 bases). Germline V gene lookup returns CDR1 DFQATT and CDR2 SNEGSKA (reference sequence). The CDR3 covers 15 residues. CDR3 sequence reads: CSASPVGGWVETQYF. The covered CDR3 bases are TGCAGTGCTAGCCCTGTAGGGGGTTGGGTAGAGACG.

This clone occurred many times. The CDR3 extends 3 residues past the end of the read, so its final part is completed from the germline J gene. The V and J genes are TRBV5-6 and TRBJ2-7; 8 positions agree with TRBD2. The CDR3 contains 13 residues. Looked up from germline, CDR1 is SGHDT and CDR2 is YYEEEE. Unmatched junction bases numbered 3, after V lost 4 bases and J lost 3 bases. Here the CDR3 reads CASSEGTSYEQYF. Partial CDR3 DNA: TGTGCCAGCAGCGAGGGGACTAGCTACGAG. The complete variable domain, with remaining parts taken from reference TRBV5-6 and TRBJ2-7, reads DAGVTQSPTHLIKTRGQQVTLRCSPKSGHDTVSWYQQALGQGPQFIFQYYEEEERQRGNFPDRFSGHQFPNYSSELNVNALLLGDSALYLCASSEGTSYEQYFGPGTRLTVT.

This clone appeared many times. The CDR3 end is not reached by the read, which stops 3 residues before it; the germline J gene fills it in. This chain uses TRBV27 with TRBJ1-3; possibly TRBD1 for D (6 bases). CDR3 length: 14 residues. The V gene lost 6 bases and the J gene lost 4 bases, with 13 bases spanning the gap. Germline V lookup: CDR1 MNHEY, CDR2 SMNVEV (reference sequence). The DNA read from the CDR3 is TGTGCCAGCAGCCGAGGGGGGGTCGGAAACACC. It codes for CASSRGGVGNT. The whole CDR3 region reads CASSRGGVGNTIYF.

This clone was picked up many times. From the germline J gene comes the end of the CDR3, since the read stops 3 residues before it. The chain is built from TRBV20-1 and TRBJ1-2, with D maybe TRBD1 (5 bases). Per germline, CDR1 DFQATT and CDR2 SNEGSKA (reference sequence). This CDR3 contains 15 residues. The V and J ends lost 5 bases and 7 bases respectively, with 23 bases between them. The CDR3 sequence: CSALGSGGGSRGYTF. The DNA read from the CDR3 is TGCAGTGCTCTAGGATCGGGGGGAGGTTCCCGTGGC.

In its sample, this clone was seen a few times. The CDR3 loop is CASSIQGANTEAFF. The CDR3 bases that were read are TGTGCCAGTAGTATACAGGGTGCGAACACTGAA. The J gene is TRBJ1-1, the V gene TRBV19; TRBD1 might be the D (5 bases). Read sequence stops 3 residues before the CDR3 end, and the germline J gene provides the missing end. Germline lookup yields CDR1 LNHDA and CDR2 SQIVND (reference sequence). Between the trimmed V and J ends, which lost 2 bases and 1 base, there was a span of 8 bases. This CDR3 has 14 amino acids.